Each of the 3 T cell receptor beta chains below was sequenced from the same sample in a study of OX40 agonist ivuxolimab in advanced cancers. The library was built by means of the immunoSEQ multiplex PCR assay. Not all clones reach the TCRdb copy of this immuneACCESS table, which keeps in-frame sequences only. Checked studies attribute under half of the gap to unresolved V genes and leave the rest unexplained. For this sample there are under 80,000 clones; roughly 90% appear just once. Over 0.75% of the sample rests with the top ten. The starting material was CD4+ or CD8+ T cells sorted from blood, obtained in a trial of the OX40 agonist ivuxolimab. The receptors were gathered from an adult with an advanced solid tumor such as melanoma, head and neck, liver or kidney cancer.

The chain combines TRBV15 with TRBJ2-2, with unresolved D. Trimming cost V 3 bases and J 0 bases, with 8 bases left between them. Per the germline V gene, CDR1 is LNHNV and CDR2 is YYDKDF (reference sequence). The CDR3 sequence is 15 residues long. The CDR3 loop is CATSSGRTNTGELFF. The CDR3 region has the DNA TGTGCCACCAGCAGCGGACGAACGAACACCGGGGAGCTGTTTTTT.

The chain joins TRBV2 to TRBJ1-4; D possibly corresponds to TRBD1 (6 bases). CDR1 and CDR2 from the germline V gene are SNHLY and FYNNEI. The CDR3 contains 14 residues. V was clipped by 3 bases and J by 8 bases, with 13 bases between them. The DNA of the CDR3 is TGTGCCAGCAGTGAGGGCAGGGGTTGGGAAAAACTGTTTTTT. It yields the protein CASSEGRGWEKLFF.

This chain links TRBV29-1 with TRBJ2-1; the match to TRBD2 covers 10 bases. CDR3 length: 14 residues. V was clipped by 7 bases and J by 4 bases; unmatched bases: 7. The germline CDR1 and CDR2 sequences are SQVTM and ANQGSEA. As DNA, the CDR3 is TGCAGCGGTCAGCGGGAGGGCCTTTACAATGAGCAGTTCTTC. It codes for CSGQREGLYNEQFF.